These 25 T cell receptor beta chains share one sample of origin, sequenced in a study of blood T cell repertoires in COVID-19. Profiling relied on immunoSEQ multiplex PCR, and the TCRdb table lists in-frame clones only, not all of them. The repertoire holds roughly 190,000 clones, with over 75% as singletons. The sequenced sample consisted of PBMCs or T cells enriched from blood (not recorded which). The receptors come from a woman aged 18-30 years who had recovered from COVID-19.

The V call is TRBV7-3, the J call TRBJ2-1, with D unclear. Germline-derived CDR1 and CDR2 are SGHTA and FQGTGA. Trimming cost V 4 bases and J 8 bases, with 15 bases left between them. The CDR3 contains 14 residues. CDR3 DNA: TGTGCCAGCAGCTCCGGCCCCGGAGCCGATGAGCAGTTCTTC. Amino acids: CASSSGPGADEQFF.

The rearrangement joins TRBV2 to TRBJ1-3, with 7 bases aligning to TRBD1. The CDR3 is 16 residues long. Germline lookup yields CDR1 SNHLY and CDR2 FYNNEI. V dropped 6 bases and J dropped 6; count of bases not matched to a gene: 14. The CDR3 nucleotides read TGTGCCAGCAGCCTCGAACTTGGGACAGCCGAAAACACCATATATTTT. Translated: CASSLELGTAENTIYF.

CDR3 bases: TGTGCCAGCAGCTTGGTTGGGGCCCTCTATGGCTACACCTTC. Amino acid sequence: CASSLVGALYGYTF. The gene calls are TRBV5-4 and TRBJ1-2; D perhaps matches TRBD1 (5 bases). V was clipped by 0 bases and J by 4 bases, with 10 bases between them. This CDR3 spans 14 amino acids. In germline, CDR1 is SGHNT, CDR2 YYREEE (reference sequence). Together with reference TRBV5-4 and TRBJ1-2, the CDR3 gives the full variable domain: ETGVTQSPTHLIKTRGQQVTLRCSSQSGHNTVSWYQQALGQGPQFIFQYYREEENGRGNFPPRFSGLQFPNYSSELNVNALELDDSALYLCASSLVGALYGYTFGSGTRLTVV.

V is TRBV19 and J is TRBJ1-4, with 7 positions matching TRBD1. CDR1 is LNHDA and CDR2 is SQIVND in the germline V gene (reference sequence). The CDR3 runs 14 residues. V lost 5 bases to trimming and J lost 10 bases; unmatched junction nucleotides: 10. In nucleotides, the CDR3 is TGTGCCAGTAGTGTTACAGGGGTTTATGGAAAACTGTTTTTT. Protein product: CASSVTGVYGKLFF. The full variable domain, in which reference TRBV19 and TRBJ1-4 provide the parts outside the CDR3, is DGGITQSPKYLFRKEGQNVTLSCEQNLNHDAMYWYRQDPGQGLRLIYYSQIVNDFQKGDIAEGYSVSREKKESFPLTVTSAQKNPTAFYLCASSVTGVYGKLFFGSGTQLSVL.

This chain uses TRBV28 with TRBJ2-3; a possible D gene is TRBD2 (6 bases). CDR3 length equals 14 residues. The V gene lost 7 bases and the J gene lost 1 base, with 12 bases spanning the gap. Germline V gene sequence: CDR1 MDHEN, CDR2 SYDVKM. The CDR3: CASTPGDGTDTQYF. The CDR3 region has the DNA TGTGCCAGCACTCCGGGAGACGGCACAGATACGCAGTATTTT.

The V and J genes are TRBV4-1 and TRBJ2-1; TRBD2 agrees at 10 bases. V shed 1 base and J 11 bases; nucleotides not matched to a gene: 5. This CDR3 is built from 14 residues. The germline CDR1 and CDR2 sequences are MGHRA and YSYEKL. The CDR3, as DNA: TGCGCCAGCAGCCAAGGACTAGCGGGTTACCAGCAGTTCTTC. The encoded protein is CASSQGLAGYQQFF.

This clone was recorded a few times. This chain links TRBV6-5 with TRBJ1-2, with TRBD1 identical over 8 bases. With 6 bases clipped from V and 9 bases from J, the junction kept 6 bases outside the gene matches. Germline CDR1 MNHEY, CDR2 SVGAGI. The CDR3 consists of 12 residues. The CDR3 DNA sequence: TGTGCCAGCAGCCCCGGACAGGGTCGCTACACCTTC. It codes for CASSPGQGRYTF.

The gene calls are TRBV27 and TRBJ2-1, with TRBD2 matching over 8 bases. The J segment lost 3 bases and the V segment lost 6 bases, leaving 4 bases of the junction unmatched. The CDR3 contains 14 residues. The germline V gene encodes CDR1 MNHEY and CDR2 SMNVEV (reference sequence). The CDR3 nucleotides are TGTGCCAGCAGGACCAGCGGGAGCTACAATGAGCAGTTCTTC. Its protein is CASRTSGSYNEQFF.

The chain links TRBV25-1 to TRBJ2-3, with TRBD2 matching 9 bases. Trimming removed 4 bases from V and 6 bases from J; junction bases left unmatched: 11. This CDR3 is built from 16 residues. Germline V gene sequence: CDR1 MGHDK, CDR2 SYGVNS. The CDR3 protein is CASSGYRGGRADTQYF. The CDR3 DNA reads TGTGCCAGCAGTGGCTACAGGGGCGGGAGGGCCGATACGCAGTATTTT.

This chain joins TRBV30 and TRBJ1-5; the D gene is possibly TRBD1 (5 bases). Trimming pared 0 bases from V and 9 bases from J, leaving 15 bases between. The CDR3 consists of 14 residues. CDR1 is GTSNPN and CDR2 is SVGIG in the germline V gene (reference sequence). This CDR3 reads CAWSVRGGYPPQHF. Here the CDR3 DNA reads TGTGCCTGGAGTGTACGTGGGGGGTACCCGCCCCAGCATTTT.

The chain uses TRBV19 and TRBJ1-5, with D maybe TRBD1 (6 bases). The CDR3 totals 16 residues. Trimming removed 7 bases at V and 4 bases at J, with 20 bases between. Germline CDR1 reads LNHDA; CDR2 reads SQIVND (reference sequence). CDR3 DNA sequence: TGTGCCAGTATTGAGGACAGCCTAAACGCAAATCAGCCCCAGCATTTT. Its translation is CASIEDSLNANQPQHF.

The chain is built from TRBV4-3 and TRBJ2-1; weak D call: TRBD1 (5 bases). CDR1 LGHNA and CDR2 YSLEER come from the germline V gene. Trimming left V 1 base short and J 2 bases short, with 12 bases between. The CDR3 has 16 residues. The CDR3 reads CASSQVAGLTYNEQFF. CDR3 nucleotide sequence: TGCGCCAGCAGCCAAGTAGCAGGGCTAACCTACAATGAGCAGTTCTTC.

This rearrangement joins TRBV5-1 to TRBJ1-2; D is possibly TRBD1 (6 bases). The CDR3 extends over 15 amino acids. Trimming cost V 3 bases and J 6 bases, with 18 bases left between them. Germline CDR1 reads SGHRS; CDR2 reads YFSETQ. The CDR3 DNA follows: TGCGCCAGCAGCTCCCACAGGGCTGGAGTGAATGGCTACACCTTC. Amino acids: CASSSHRAGVNGYTF.

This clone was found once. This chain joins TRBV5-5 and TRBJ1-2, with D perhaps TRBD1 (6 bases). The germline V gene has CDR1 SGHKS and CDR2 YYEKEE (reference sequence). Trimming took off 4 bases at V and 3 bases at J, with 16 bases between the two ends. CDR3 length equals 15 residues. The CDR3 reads CASSQSAGDYYGYTF. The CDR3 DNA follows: TGTGCCAGCAGCCAAAGCGCAGGGGATTACTATGGCTACACCTTC.

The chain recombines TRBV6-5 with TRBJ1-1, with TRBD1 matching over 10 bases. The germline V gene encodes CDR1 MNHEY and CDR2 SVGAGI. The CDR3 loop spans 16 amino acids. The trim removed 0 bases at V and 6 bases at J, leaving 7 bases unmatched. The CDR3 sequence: CASSYSGGTGVSEAFF. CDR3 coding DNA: TGTGCCAGCAGTTACTCGGGCGGGACAGGGGTTTCTGAAGCTTTCTTT.

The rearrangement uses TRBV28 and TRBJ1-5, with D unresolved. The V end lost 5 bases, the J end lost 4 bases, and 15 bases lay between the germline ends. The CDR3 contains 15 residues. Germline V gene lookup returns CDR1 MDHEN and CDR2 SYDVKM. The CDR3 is CASSKSPTLNQPQHF. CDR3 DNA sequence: TGTGCCAGCAGTAAGAGTCCCACCCTAAATCAGCCCCAGCATTTT.

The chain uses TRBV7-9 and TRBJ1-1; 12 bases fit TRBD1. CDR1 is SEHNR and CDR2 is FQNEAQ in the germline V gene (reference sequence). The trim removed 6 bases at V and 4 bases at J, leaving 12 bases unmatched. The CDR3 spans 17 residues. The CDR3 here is CASSSGTGGAWSTEAFF. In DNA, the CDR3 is TGTGCCAGCAGTTCCGGGACAGGGGGCGCGTGGAGCACTGAAGCTTTCTTT.

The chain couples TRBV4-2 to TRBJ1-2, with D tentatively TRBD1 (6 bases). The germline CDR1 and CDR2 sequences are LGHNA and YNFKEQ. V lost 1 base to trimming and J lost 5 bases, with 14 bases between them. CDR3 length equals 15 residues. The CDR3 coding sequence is TGTGCCAGCAGCCAAGGTTCCGAGGGGGTTTATGGCTACACCTTC. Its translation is CASSQGSEGVYGYTF.

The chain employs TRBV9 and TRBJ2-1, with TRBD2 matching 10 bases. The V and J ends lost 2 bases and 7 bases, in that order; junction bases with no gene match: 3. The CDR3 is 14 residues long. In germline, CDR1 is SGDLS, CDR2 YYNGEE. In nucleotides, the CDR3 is TGTGCCAGCAGCGTGGCTAGCGGGAGTAATGAGCAGTTCTTC. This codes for CASSVASGSNEQFF.

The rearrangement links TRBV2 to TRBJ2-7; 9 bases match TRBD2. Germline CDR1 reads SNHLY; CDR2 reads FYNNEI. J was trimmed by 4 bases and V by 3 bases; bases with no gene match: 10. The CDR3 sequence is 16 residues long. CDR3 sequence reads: CASSEGPGLAYYEQYF. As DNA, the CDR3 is TGTGCCAGCAGTGAGGGGCCGGGACTAGCCTATTACGAGCAGTACTTC.

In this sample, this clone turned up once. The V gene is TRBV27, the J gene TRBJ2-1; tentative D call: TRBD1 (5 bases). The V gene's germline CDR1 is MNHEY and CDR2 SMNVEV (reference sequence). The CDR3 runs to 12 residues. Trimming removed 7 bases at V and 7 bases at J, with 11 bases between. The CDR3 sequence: CASIGATNEQFF. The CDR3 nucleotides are TGTGCCAGCATTGGGGCGACGAATGAGCAGTTCTTC.

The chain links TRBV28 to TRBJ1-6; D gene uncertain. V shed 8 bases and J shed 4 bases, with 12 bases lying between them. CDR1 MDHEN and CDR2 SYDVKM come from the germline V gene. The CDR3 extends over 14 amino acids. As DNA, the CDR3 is TGTGCCAGCTGGGCAGGCACTTATAATTCACCCCTCCACTTT. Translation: CASWAGTYNSPLHF.

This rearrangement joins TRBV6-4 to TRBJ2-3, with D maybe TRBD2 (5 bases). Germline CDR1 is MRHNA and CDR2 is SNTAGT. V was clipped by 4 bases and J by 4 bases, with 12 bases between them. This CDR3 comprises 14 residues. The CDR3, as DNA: TGTGCCAGCAGTGTTACGAGGGTCTCAGATACGCAGTATTTT. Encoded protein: CASSVTRVSDTQYF.

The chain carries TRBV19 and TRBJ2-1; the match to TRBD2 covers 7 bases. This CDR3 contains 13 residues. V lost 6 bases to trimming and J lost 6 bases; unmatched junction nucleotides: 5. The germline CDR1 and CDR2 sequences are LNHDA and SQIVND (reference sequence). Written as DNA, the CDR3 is TGTGCCAGTAGCCCGGGACTAACCAATGAGCAGTTCTTC. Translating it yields CASSPGLTNEQFF. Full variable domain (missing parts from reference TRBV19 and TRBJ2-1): DGGITQSPKYLFRKEGQNVTLSCEQNLNHDAMYWYRQDPGQGLRLIYYSQIVNDFQKGDIAEGYSVSREKKESFPLTVTSAQKNPTAFYLCASSPGLTNEQFFGPGTRLTVL.

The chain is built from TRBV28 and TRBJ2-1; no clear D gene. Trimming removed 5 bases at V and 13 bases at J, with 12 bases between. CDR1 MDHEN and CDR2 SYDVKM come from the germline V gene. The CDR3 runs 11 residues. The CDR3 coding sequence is TGTGCCAGCAGTCTCCCGCTGGGCCAGTTCTTC. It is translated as CASSLPLGQFF. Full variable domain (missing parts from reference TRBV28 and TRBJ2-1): DVKVTQSSRYLVKRTGEKVFLECVQDMDHENMFWYRQDPGLGLRLIYFSYDVKMKEKGDIPEGYSVSREKKERFSLILESASTNQTSMYLCASSLPLGQFFGPGTRLTVL.